The clone carrying this T cell receptor beta chain showed up just a few times. The entry originates in a study of blood T cell repertoires in COVID-19. About the research overall: From T cells, B-cell-depleted T cells, or PBMCs came the material, which was cDNA or gDNA.

V was cut by 2 bases and J by 3 bases, with 11 bases left in between. Germline lookup yields CDR1 MNHEY and CDR2 SMNVEV (reference sequence). This CDR3 comprises 14 residues. A Seattle source enrolled patients during active infection and followed them longitudinally. Clones were read by immunoSEQ multiplex PCR, and TCRdb kept only the in-frame ones, dropping some. The repertoire holds more than 85,000 clones, about 90% seen once, with 4% to 5.5% in the top ten. The V and J genes are TRBV27 and TRBJ2-7; no clear D gene. Sequencing was carried out using peripheral blood. The clonotype was recovered from a woman in her forties or fifties with COVID-19, enrolled during active disease. The CDR3, as DNA: TGTGCCAGCAGTTTAATGGGCAGATACTACGAGCAGTACTTC. Translation: CASSLMGRYYEQYF.